This T cell receptor delta chain was identified in a study of γδ T cells in repeated Plasmodium falciparum infection. Details on this clone: This DNA's translation and the protein TCRdb lists, from a much larger clone, do not match at residue 10, likely due to a read error; the protein shown is translated from the DNA.

TCRdb reran clone calling via CATT on the multiplex PCR reads. This table holds around 49,000 delta-chain clones, roughly 1.9% found once. V lost 5 bases, J lost 5 bases, and 43 bases stayed unmatched. Germline values: CDR1 TSWWSYY, CDR2 QGS. This CDR3 spans 27 amino acids. Bulk repertoires came from Vgamma9/Vdelta2+ or Vdelta2-negative gammadelta T cells flow-sorted from PBMC. Sequencing was carried out using gamma-delta T cells from blood. This sequence originates from a pool of human donors (malaria-infected and uninfected, not separated). V is TRDV1 and J is TRDJ1, with 11 bases aligning to TRDD3. In the absence of a J gene in TCRdb, the DNA was matched to germline to assign it here. The CDR3 sequence: CALGRRFALVDLQYWGISFSPLDKLIF. In nucleotides, the CDR3 is TGTGCTCTTGGGCGACGCTTTGCCCTCGTAGACTTGCAGTACTGGGGGATATCTTTTAGTCCCCTGGATAAACTCATCTTT.